The sequence of this T cell receptor (beta chain) was determined in a study of CD8 T cells in ankylosing spondylitis. Comments on this clonotype: A junction boundary mismatches the germline segment, possibly from a read error.

CDR3 size: 14 residues. Germline-derived CDR1 and CDR2 are KGHSH and LQKENI. Each CDR3 protein gets one entry after TCRdb re-called the 5' RACE reads with MiXCR. Seen here are about 360,000 distinct CDR3 sequences, 14% to 15% observed once, and the top ten hold 1.1%. This TCR came from a male donor with ankylosing spondylitis or in good health (not recorded which). Sample: blood, either unsorted or a sorted T cell fraction (not recorded which). This chain connects TRBV18 to TRBJ1-6; 8 nucleotides align to TRBD1. CDR3 sequence reads: CASSPDRDDSPLHF. The CDR3 DNA reads TGTGCTAGCTCACCGGACAGGGATGATTCACCCCTCCACTTT.